This T cell receptor (beta chain) was identified in a study of vaccination and CD4 T cells after COVID-19. Study overall: Participants were administered two doses of either the BNT162b2 or the mRNA-1273 vaccine.

Per germline, CDR1 SGHAT and CDR2 FQNNGV. This CDR3 is 16 amino acids long. Trimming pared 4 bases from V and 0 bases from J, leaving 15 bases between. Researchers used the Oncomine TCR Beta short-read assay to sequence DNA from cultured CD4+ T cells. TCRdb reanalysed the PCR reads using MiXCR and keeps one entry per CDR3 protein. This table has 21,000 or so distinct CDR3 sequences, approximately 48% appearing once. This clonotype has a single count. Its antigen is as yet unknown. As to treatment: approximately nine-day PBMC culture with coronavirus spike peptide pools or control peptides (ViraFEST assay).

Sample: CD4+ T cells from blood, cultured in vitro. This TCR derives from a human donor who had recovered from COVID-19. The chain couples TRBV11-2 to TRBJ2-5; D could derive from TRBD1 or TRBD2 (5 bases each). In DNA form, the CDR3 reads TGTGCCAGCAGCTCCCTTATTCGGGGCTACCAAGAGACCCAGTACTTC. This sequence encodes CASSSLIRGYQETQYF.